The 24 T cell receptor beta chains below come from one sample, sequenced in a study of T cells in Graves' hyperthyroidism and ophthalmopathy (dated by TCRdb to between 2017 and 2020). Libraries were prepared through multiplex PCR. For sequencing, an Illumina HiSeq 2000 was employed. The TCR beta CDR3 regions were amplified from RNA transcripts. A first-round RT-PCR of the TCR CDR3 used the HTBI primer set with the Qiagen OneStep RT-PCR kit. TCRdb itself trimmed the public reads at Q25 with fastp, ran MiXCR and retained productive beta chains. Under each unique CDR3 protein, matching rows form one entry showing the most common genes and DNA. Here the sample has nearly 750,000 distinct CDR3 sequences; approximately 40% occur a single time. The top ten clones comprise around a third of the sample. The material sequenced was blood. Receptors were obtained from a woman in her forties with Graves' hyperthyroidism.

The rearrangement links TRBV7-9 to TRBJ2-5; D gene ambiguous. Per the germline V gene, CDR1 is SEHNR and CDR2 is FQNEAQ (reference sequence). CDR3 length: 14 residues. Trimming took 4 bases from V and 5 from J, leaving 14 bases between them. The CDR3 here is CASSSGVARETQYF. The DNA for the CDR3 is TGTGCCAGCAGCTCAGGTGTGGCGCGGGAGACCCAGTACTTC.

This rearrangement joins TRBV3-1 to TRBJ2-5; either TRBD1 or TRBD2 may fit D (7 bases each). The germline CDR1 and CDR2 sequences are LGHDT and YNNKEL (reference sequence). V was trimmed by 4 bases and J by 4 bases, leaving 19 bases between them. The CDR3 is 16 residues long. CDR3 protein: CASSPRGGAYGETQYF. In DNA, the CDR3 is TGTGCCAGCAGCCCCAGGGGGGGGGCGTACGGAGAGACCCAGTACTTC.

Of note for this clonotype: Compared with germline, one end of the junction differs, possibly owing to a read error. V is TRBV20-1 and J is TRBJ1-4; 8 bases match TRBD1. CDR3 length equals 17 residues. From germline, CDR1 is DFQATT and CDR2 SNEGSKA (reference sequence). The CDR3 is CSARPGQENPTNEKLVF. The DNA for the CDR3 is TGCAGTGCTAGACCGGGACAGGAGAACCCAACTAATGAAAAACTGGTTTTT.

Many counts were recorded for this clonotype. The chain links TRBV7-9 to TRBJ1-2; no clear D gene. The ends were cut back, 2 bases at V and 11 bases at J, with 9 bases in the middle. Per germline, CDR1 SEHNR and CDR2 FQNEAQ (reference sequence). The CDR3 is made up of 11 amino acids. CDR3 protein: CASSLSLEYTF. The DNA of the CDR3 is TGTGCCAGCAGCTTATCCTTGGAGTACACCTTC.

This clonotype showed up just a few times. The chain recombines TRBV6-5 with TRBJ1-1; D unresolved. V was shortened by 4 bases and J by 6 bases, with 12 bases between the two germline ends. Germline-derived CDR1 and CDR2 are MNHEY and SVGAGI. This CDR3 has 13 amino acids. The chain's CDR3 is CASSFRSGAEAFF. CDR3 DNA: TGTGCCAGCAGTTTTAGGTCGGGCGCTGAAGCTTTCTTT.

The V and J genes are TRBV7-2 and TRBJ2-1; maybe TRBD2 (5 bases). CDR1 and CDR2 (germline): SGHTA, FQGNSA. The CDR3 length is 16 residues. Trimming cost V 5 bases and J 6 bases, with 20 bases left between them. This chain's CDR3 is CASSARTPPVSNEQFF. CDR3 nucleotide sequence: TGTGCCAGCAGCGCCCGGACTCCCCCGGTGAGCAATGAGCAGTTCTTC.

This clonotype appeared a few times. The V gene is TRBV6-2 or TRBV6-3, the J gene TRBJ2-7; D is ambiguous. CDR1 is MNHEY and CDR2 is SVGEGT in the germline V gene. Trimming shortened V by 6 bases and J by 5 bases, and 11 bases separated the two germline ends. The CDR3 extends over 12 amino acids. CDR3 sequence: CASSHRWNEQYF. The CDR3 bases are TGTGCCAGCAGCCACCGGTGGAACGAGCAGTACTTC.

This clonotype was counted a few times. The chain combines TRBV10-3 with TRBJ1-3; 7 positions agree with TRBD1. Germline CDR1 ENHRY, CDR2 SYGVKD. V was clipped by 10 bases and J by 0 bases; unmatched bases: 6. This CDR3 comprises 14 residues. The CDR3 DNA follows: TGTGCCAGCCGACAGGGCTACTCTGGAAACACCATATATTTT. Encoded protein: CASRQGYSGNTIYF.

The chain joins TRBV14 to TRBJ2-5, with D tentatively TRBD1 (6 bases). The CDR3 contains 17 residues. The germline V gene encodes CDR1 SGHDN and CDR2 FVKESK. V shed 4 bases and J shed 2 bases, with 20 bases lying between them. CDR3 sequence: CASSRATFWTEQETQYF. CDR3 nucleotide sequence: TGTGCCAGCAGCCGCGCTACTTTTTGGACAGAACAAGAGACCCAGTACTTC.

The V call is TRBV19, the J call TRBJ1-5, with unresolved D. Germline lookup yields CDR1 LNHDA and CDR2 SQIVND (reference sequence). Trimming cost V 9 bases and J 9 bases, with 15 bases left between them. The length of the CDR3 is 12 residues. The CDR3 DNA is TGTGCCAGCAGTTGGCAGGATCGGCCCCAGCATTTT. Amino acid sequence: CASSWQDRPQHF.

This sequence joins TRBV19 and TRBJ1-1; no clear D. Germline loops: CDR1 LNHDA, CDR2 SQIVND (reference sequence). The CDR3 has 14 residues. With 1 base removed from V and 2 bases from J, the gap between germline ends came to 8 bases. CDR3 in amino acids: CASSIGGDNTEAFF. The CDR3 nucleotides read TGTGCCAGTAGTATAGGGGGAGACAACACTGAAGCTTTCTTT.

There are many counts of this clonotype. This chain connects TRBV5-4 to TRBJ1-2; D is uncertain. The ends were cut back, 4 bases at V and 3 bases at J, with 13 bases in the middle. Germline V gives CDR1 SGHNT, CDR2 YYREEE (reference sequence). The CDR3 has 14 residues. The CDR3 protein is CASSPGGFDYGYTF. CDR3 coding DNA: TGTGCCAGCAGCCCCGGCGGGTTTGACTATGGCTACACCTTC.

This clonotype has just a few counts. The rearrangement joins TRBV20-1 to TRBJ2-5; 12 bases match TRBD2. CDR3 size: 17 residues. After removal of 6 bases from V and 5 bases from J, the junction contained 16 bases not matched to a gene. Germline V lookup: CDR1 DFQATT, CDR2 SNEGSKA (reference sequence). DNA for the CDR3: TGCAGTGCCCCTGGACTAGCGGGGCCGGGGTCAGGTGAGACCCAGTACTTC. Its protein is CSAPGLAGPGSGETQYF.

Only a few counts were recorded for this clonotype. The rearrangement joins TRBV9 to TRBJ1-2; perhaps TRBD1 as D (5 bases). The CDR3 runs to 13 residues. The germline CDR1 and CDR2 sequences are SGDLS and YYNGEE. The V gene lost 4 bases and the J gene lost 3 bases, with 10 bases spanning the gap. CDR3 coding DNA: TGTGCCAGCAGCCCCGCGGGACACTATGGCTACACCTTC. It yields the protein CASSPAGHYGYTF.

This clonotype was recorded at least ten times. The CDR3 sequence is CASSLRQGPREQYF. The CDR3 DNA sequence: TGTGCCAGCAGCTTGCGGCAGGGTCCTAGAGAGCAGTACTTC. V and J are TRBV5-4 and TRBJ2-7, with D perhaps TRBD1 (5 bases). The V gene lost 1 base and the J gene lost 7 bases, with 15 bases spanning the gap. This CDR3 spans 14 amino acids. Germline loops: CDR1 SGHNT, CDR2 YYREEE (reference sequence).

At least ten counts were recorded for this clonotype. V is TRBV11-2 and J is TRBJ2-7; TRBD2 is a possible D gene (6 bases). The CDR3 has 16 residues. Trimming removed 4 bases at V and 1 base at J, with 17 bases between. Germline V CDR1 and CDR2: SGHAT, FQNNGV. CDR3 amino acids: CASSSRGAGNSYEQYF. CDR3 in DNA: TGTGCCAGCAGCTCCCGAGGGGCGGGAAATTCCTACGAGCAGTACTTC.

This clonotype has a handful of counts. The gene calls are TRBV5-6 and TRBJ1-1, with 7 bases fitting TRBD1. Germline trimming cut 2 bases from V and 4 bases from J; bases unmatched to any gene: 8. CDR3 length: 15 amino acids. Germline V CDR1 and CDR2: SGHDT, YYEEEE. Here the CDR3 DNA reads TGTGCCAGCAGCTTATACAGGGGCGGGGGCACTGAAGCTTTCTTT. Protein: CASSLYRGGGTEAFF.

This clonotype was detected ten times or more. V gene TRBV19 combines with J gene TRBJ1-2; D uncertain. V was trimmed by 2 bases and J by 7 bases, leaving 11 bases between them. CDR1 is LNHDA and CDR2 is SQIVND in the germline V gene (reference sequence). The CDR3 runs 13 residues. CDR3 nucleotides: TGTGCCAGTAGTATATTGGTGGCTGGTGGCTACACCTTC. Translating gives CASSILVAGGYTF.

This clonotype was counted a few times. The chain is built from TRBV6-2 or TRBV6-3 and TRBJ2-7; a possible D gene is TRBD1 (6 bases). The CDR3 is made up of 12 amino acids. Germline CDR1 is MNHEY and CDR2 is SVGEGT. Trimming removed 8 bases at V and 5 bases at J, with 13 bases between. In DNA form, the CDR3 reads TGTGCCAGCCGTTCTACAGGGCACGAGCAGTACTTC. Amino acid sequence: CASRSTGHEQYF.

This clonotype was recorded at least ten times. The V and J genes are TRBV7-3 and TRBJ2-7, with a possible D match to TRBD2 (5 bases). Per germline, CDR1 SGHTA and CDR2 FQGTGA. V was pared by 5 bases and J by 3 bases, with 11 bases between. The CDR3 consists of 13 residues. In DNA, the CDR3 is TGTGCCAGCAGCGAGCAACGGGGCTACGAGCAGTACTTC. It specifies CASSEQRGYEQYF. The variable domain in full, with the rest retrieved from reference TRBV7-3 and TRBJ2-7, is GAGVSQTPSNKVTEKGKYVELRCDPISGHTALYWYRQSLGQGPEFLIYFQGTGAADDSGLPNDRFFAVRPEGSVSTLKIQRTERGDSAVYLCASSEQRGYEQYFGPGTRLTVT.

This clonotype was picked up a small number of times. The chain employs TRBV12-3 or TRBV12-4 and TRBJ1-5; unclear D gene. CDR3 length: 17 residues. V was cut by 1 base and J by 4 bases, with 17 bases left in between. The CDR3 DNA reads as TGTGCCAGCAGTTTAGTGTTTGGGTGGTCTGGTAATCAGCCCCAGCATTTT. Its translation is CASSLVFGWSGNQPQHF.

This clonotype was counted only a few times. CDR3 DNA sequence: TGTGCCAGCAGTTACTATGGCGCCGCTCTTGGAAACACCATATATTTT. It is translated as CASSYYGAALGNTIYF. The rearrangement joins TRBV2 to TRBJ1-3, with no clear D. CDR3 length equals 16 residues. Trimming took off 5 bases at V and 3 bases at J, with 17 bases between the two ends. Germline V lookup: CDR1 SNHLY, CDR2 FYNNEI.

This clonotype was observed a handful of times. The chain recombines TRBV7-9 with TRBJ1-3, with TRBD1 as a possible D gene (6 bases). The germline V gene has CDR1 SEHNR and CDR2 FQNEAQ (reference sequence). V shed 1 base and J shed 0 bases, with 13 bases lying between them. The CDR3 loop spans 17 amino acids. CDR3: CASSLGIQGLSGNTIYF. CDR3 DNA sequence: TGTGCCAGCAGCTTAGGGATACAGGGCCTCTCTGGAAACACCATATATTTT.

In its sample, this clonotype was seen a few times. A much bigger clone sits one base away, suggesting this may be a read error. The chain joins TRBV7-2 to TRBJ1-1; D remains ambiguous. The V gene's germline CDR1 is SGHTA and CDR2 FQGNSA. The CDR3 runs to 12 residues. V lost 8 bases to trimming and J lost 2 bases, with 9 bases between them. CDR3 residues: CASGRVNTEAFF. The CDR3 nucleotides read TGTGCCAGCGGACGGGTTAACACTGAAGCTTTCTTT.